The 22 T cell receptor beta chains below were found in one sample sequenced in a study of blood T cell repertoires in COVID-19. The repertoire was sequenced with immunoSEQ multiplex PCR; TCRdb's copy has only in-frame clones and lacks some. Counted here are fewer than 300,000 clones, more than 70% occurring once; the ten biggest clones make up 0.75% to 1%. Sequenced: peripheral blood. Receptors were obtained from a woman aged 40-49 years who had recovered from COVID-19.

This sequence joins TRBV30 and TRBJ2-1, with D perhaps TRBD1 (6 bases). Germline V CDR1 and CDR2: GTSNPN, SVGIG (reference sequence). This CDR3 spans 14 amino acids. The V end lost 3 bases, the J end lost 0 bases, and 9 bases lay between the germline ends. CDR3 amino acids: CAWRGASSYNEQFF. The CDR3 DNA reads TGTGCCTGGAGGGGGGCGAGCTCCTACAATGAGCAGTTCTTC.

J is TRBJ2-4 and V is TRBV29-1, with TRBD1 matching over 9 bases. V was clipped by 7 bases and J by 5 bases; unmatched bases: 3. The CDR3 length is 12 residues. Germline CDR1 is SQVTM and CDR2 is ANQGSEA. The CDR3 loop is CSARQGENIQYF. Here the CDR3 DNA reads TGCAGCGCCCGACAGGGGGAAAACATTCAGTACTTC.

This chain connects TRBV10-3 to TRBJ2-7; D remains unclear. The CDR3 loop spans 12 amino acids. CDR1 ENHRY and CDR2 SYGVKD come from the germline V gene. Trimming removed 4 bases from V and 1 base from J, with 5 bases in between. CDR3 DNA sequence: TGTGCCATCAGTGCCTTGTCCTACGAGCAGTACTTC. Translation gives CAISALSYEQYF.

This clone was observed a single time. The rearrangement uses TRBV5-4 and TRBJ2-5; 10 nucleotides match TRBD2. The CDR3 contains 16 residues. Germline V gives CDR1 SGHNT, CDR2 YYREEE (reference sequence). Unmatched junction bases numbered 12, after V lost 5 bases and J lost 5 bases. The CDR3 nucleotides read TGTGCCAGCAGTTCCGTCTCCTCTAGCGGGAGCGAGACCCAGTACTTC. It specifies CASSSVSSSGSETQYF.

V gene TRBV7-2 combines with J gene TRBJ2-7; TRBD1 might be the D (6 bases). Germline loops: CDR1 SGHTA, CDR2 FQGNSA. The length of the CDR3 is 12 residues. V lost 4 bases and J 5 bases, leaving 9 bases between the germline ends. CDR3 in amino acids: CASSSRGNEQYF. DNA of the CDR3: TGTGCCAGCAGCTCCAGGGGAAACGAGCAGTACTTC.

V gene TRBV5-1 combines with J gene TRBJ2-4; perhaps TRBD2 as D (6 bases). This CDR3 is 15 amino acids long. Germline-derived CDR1 and CDR2 are SGHRS and YFSETQ. The V gene lost 4 bases and the J gene lost 9 bases, with 20 bases spanning the gap. The CDR3 protein is CASSHGATAGGIQYF. In DNA form, the CDR3 reads TGCGCCAGCAGCCACGGGGCGACTGCCGGGGGCATTCAGTACTTC.

The CDR3 DNA reads as TGTGCCAGCAGCCCATCAGGGGACGCCGGGGTAGAGACCCAGTACTTC. It codes for CASSPSGDAGVETQYF. The V gene is TRBV9, the J gene TRBJ2-5, with a possible D match to TRBD1 (6 bases). Germline V gives CDR1 SGDLS, CDR2 YYNGEE. The CDR3 has 16 amino acids. V dropped 4 bases and J dropped 4 bases, with 20 bases sitting between them.

J is TRBJ2-7 and V is TRBV10-3, with TRBD2 matching 14 bases. The V gene's germline CDR1 is ENHRY and CDR2 SYGVKD. This CDR3 has 15 residues. Losses at the gene ends were 2 bases for V and 6 bases for J; bases not matched to a gene: 3. CDR3 amino acids: CAISEGTSGSREQYV. The CDR3 DNA reads as TGTGCCATCAGTGAGGGGACTAGCGGGAGCCGCGAGCAGTACGTC.

V gene TRBV21-1 combines with J gene TRBJ2-1; the D call TRBD1 from the table was never checked on the DNA. TRBV21-1 is shown as a pseudogene. This CDR3 has 15 residues. Here the CDR3 DNA reads TGTGCCAGCAGCAAAGGACAGGAGCACTACAATGAGCAGTTCTTC. Translating it yields CASSKGQEHYNEQFF.

The chain has TRBV27 and TRBJ1-1; 7 nucleotides line up with TRBD1. Germline V gene data show CDR1 as MNHEY and CDR2 as SMNVEV (reference sequence). V lost 3 bases to trimming and J lost 5 bases; unmatched junction nucleotides: 6. This CDR3 spans 14 amino acids. The CDR3 bases are TGTGCCAGCAGTTTTCAGGCAGGGGGGACTGAAGCTTTCTTT. This gives the protein CASSFQAGGTEAFF.

As to this clone: Sequence at one end of the junction differs from germline and may be a read error. The chain recombines TRBV30 with TRBJ1-1; 9 positions agree with TRBD1. Germline values: CDR1 GTSNPN, CDR2 SVGIG (reference sequence). This CDR3 contains 14 residues. CDR3 sequence: CAWDRGVANAEAFF. CDR3 sequence (DNA): TGTGCCTGGGACAGGGGGGTAGCGAACGCTGAAGCTTTCTTT.

The chain recombines TRBV24-1 with TRBJ2-1; 13 bases map to TRBD2. CDR1 and CDR2 from the germline V gene are KGHDR and SFDVKD. The CDR3 has 17 amino acids. V shed 3 bases and J 8 bases; nucleotides not matched to a gene: 9. CDR3 amino acids: CATSDHTSGRAPDEQFF. Here the CDR3 DNA reads TGTGCCACCAGTGATCACACTAGCGGGAGGGCCCCTGATGAGCAGTTCTTC.

The CDR3: CASSLASGANVLTF. The DNA of the CDR3 is TGTGCCAGCAGCTTGGCTAGCGGGGCCAACGTCCTGACTTTC. The chain is built from TRBV5-4 and TRBJ2-6; D might be TRBD2 (5 bases). This CDR3 contains 14 residues. Germline V gene lookup returns CDR1 SGHNT and CDR2 YYREEE (reference sequence). Trimming removed 0 bases at V and 4 bases at J, with 5 bases between. Supplemented by reference TRBV5-4 and TRBJ2-6, the full variable domain reads ETGVTQSPTHLIKTRGQQVTLRCSSQSGHNTVSWYQQALGQGPQFIFQYYREEENGRGNFPPRFSGLQFPNYSSELNVNALELDDSALYLCASSLASGANVLTFGAGSRLTVL.

The CDR3 loop reads CASGTGSGNTIYF. CDR3 nucleotides: TGTGCCAGCGGGACAGGGAGTGGAAACACCATATATTTT. The genes are TRBV10-3 and TRBJ1-3, with TRBD1 identical over 9 bases. Germline assignment: CDR1 ENHRY and CDR2 SYGVKD. CDR3 length: 13 amino acids. V was pared by 10 bases and J by 3 bases, with 4 bases of the junction left unmatched.

This clone was recorded only once. This chain links TRBV7-2 with TRBJ2-7; D possibly corresponds to TRBD1 (5 bases). The CDR3 is 15 amino acids. Trimming pared 0 bases from V and 0 bases from J, leaving 9 bases between. Germline V CDR1 and CDR2: SGHTA, FQGNSA. Here the CDR3 DNA reads TGTGCCAGCAGCTTAGCGCCAGGGAACTCCTACGAGCAGTACTTC. This sequence encodes CASSLAPGNSYEQYF.

Details on this clone: In the same sample, other DNA sequences code for this CDR3. The chain joins TRBV19 to TRBJ2-7; 11 nucleotides match TRBD2. The CDR3 contains 15 residues. Germline V gives CDR1 LNHDA, CDR2 SQIVND (reference sequence). The junction had 3 bases not matched to a gene; V was cut back by 3 bases and J by 2 bases. Here the CDR3 reads CASSIGTSGPYEQYF. In nucleotides, the CDR3 is TGTGCCAGTAGTATTGGGACTAGCGGACCCTACGAGCAGTACTTC.

The chain uses TRBV5-1 and TRBJ2-7; D ambiguous. V was cut by 1 base and J by 2 bases, with 13 bases left in between. Per germline, CDR1 SGHRS and CDR2 YFSETQ. The CDR3 consists of 15 residues. The CDR3 region is CASSLPTGTTYEQYV. The CDR3 region has the DNA TGCGCCAGCAGCTTGCCGACGGGTACAACCTACGAGCAGTACGTC.

This chain connects TRBV9 to TRBJ2-7, with 10 bases identical to TRBD2. The germline V gene encodes CDR1 SGDLS and CDR2 YYNGEE. With 4 bases clipped from V and 4 bases from J, the junction kept 8 bases outside the gene matches. The CDR3 covers 15 residues. The DNA for the CDR3 is TGTGCCAGCAGCCCCACGGGACTAGCGAATTACGAGCAGTACTTC. The encoded protein is CASSPTGLANYEQYF.

The gene calls are TRBV19 and TRBJ1-5; perhaps TRBD1 as D (5 bases). Deletions cut 0 bases from V and 10 bases from J, with 25 bases between. The CDR3 covers 18 residues. In germline, CDR1 is LNHDA, CDR2 SQIVND (reference sequence). CDR3 sequence: CASSIDRWGEDPGCPQHF. In DNA, the CDR3 is TGTGCCAGTAGTATAGATCGTTGGGGGGAGGATCCTGGTTGTCCCCAGCATTTT.

The V and J genes are TRBV7-8 and TRBJ1-3; possibly TRBD1 for D (6 bases). Trimming took 3 bases from V and 0 from J, leaving 9 bases between them. The length of the CDR3 is 15 residues. Germline V CDR1 and CDR2: SGHVS, FQNEAQ. The CDR3 DNA follows: TGTGCCAGCAGCTTGTCAGGGGTCTCTGGAAACACCATATATTTT. It codes for CASSLSGVSGNTIYF.

J is TRBJ2-5 and V is TRBV5-6, with D possibly TRBD1 on 5 matching bases. Trimming took 4 bases from V and 2 from J, leaving 9 bases between them. CDR3 length equals 13 residues. Per germline, CDR1 SGHDT and CDR2 YYEEEE. In DNA form, the CDR3 reads TGTGCCAGCAGCGAACAGGTACAAGAGACCCAGTACTTC. It encodes CASSEQVQETQYF.

This chain connects TRBV6-5 to TRBJ1-5; 7 bases agree with TRBD1. V shed 6 bases, J shed 5 bases, and the junction held 10 bases outside the gene matches. This CDR3 region has 15 residues. Germline CDR1 is MNHEY and CDR2 is SVGAGI. CDR3: CASRDGQVGYQPQHF. The CDR3 DNA is TGTGCCAGCAGGGATGGACAGGTGGGGTATCAGCCCCAGCATTTT.